This TCR beta chain came from a study of radiotherapy plus CTLA-4 blockade in lung cancer. Study context: About 20% of patients responded objectively, and about 33% achieved disease control.

Whole-study results and caveats: Clones of tumor-derived TCRs expanded in blood after radiotherapy plus ipilimumab.

With ipilimumab providing CTLA-4 blockade, focal radiation was administered to patients who had chemo-refractory metastatic non-small-cell lung cancer. Worth noting for this clone: The antigen is undetermined.

Clones were sequenced by immunoSEQ multiplex PCR, and TCRdb holds only the in-frame ones, with some missing. The sample contains around 56,000 clones, over 75% of which appear only once. The CDR3 sequence is 15 residues long. V lost 0 bases, J lost 4 bases, and 11 bases lay in between. The germline CDR1 and CDR2 sequences are SGHNT and YYREEE (reference sequence). This sequence was found in a human donor with non-small cell lung cancer who had a complete response to radiotherapy plus ipilimumab. The material was peripheral blood, obtained from a patient treated with radiotherapy plus ipilimumab. This chain uses TRBV5-4 with TRBJ1-5, with D uncertain. The CDR3 is CASSLDLGRNQPQHF. As DNA, the CDR3 is TGTGCCAGCAGCTTGGACCTCGGGAGGAATCAGCCCCAGCATTTT.